A single sample is the source of the 11 T cell receptor beta chains below, sequenced in a study of blood T cell repertoires in COVID-19. Method: immunoSEQ multiplex PCR; TCRdb's copy keeps in-frame clones and lacks some. The sample yields about 200,000 clones, 80% to 90% seen once. Sequenced: PBMCs or T cells enriched from blood (not recorded which). The receptors shown here come from a woman in her twenties or thirties who had been exposed to COVID-19.

The chain employs TRBV5-5 and TRBJ2-7; D is possibly TRBD1 (5 bases). Germline V gene sequence: CDR1 SGHKS, CDR2 YYEKEE (reference sequence). V lost 4 bases to trimming and J lost 2 bases, with 22 bases between them. The CDR3 covers 17 residues. CDR3 DNA: TGTGCCAGCAGCCGTGACAGCGCCCCATCGTCAACCTACGAGCAGTACTTC. Its translation is CASSRDSAPSSTYEQYF.

The genes are TRBV11-2 and TRBJ1-1; no definite D call. The CDR3 is 14 residues long. V gave up 0 bases and J gave up 7 bases, with 12 bases separating them. CDR1 and CDR2 from the germline V gene are SGHAT and FQNNGV. The CDR3 loop reads CASSLDLARGEAFF. In DNA, the CDR3 is TGTGCCAGCAGCTTAGATTTGGCCCGCGGTGAAGCTTTCTTT.

V is TRBV10-3 and J is TRBJ2-7, with D possibly matching TRBD1 (6 bases). Trimming removed 8 bases from V and 4 bases from J, with 9 bases in between. The CDR3 totals 11 residues. Germline CDR1 reads ENHRY; CDR2 reads SYGVKD. CDR3 region: CAIGDKYEQYF. The CDR3, as DNA: TGTGCCATCGGGGACAAGTACGAGCAGTACTTC.

This clone has a single count. This chain uses TRBV19 with TRBJ2-2, with 7 bases matching TRBD1. The V gene's germline CDR1 is LNHDA and CDR2 SQIVND (reference sequence). J was trimmed by 2 bases and V by 6 bases; bases with no gene match: 9. This CDR3 has 16 amino acids. CDR3: CASSPDRVGNTGELFF. CDR3 DNA: TGTGCCAGTAGCCCAGACAGGGTAGGAAACACCGGGGAGCTGTTTTTT.

This chain uses TRBV19 with TRBJ1-1; TRBD1 aligns across 8 bases. Germline CDR1 reads LNHDA; CDR2 reads SQIVND (reference sequence). The J segment lost 6 bases and the V segment lost 3 bases, leaving 9 bases of the junction unmatched. This CDR3 region has 15 residues. The CDR3 DNA sequence: TGTGCCAGTAGTATTTCCTGGACAGGGAGGCCTGAAGCTTTCTTT. It translates to CASSISWTGRPEAFF.

This clone was seen only once. J is TRBJ2-7 and V is TRBV5-4; 16 bases align to TRBD2. Germline trimming cut 3 bases from V and 9 bases from J; bases unmatched to any gene: 6. Germline V CDR1 and CDR2: SGHNT, YYREEE (reference sequence). The CDR3 runs 15 residues. CDR3 protein: CASSSGTSGGATQYF. CDR3 in DNA: TGTGCCAGCAGCTCCGGGACTAGCGGGGGGGCTACGCAGTACTTC.

CDR3 nucleotides: TGCGCCAGCAGCTTACCGACTAGCGGCACCGGGGAGCTGTTTTTT. Its translation: CASSLPTSGTGELFF. The V and J genes are TRBV5-1 and TRBJ2-2, with 9 bases fitting TRBD2. The germline V gene has CDR1 SGHRS and CDR2 YFSETQ. V dropped 2 bases and J dropped 4; count of bases not matched to a gene: 3. The CDR3 runs to 15 residues. Drawing the rest from reference TRBV5-1 and TRBJ2-2, the complete variable domain is KAGVTQTPRYLIKTRGQQVTLSCSPISGHRSVSWYQQTPGQGLQFLFEYFSETQRNKGNFPGRFSGRQFSNSRSEMNVSTLELGDSALYLCASSLPTSGTGELFFGEGSRLTVL.

This clone appeared a single time. The chain employs TRBV7-9 and TRBJ1-4, with TRBD1 as a possible D gene (5 bases). This CDR3 has 15 amino acids. V was trimmed by 1 base and J by 7 bases, leaving 13 bases between them. The germline V gene has CDR1 SEHNR and CDR2 FQNEAQ (reference sequence). As DNA, the CDR3 is TGTGCCAGCAGCTTAGGCGGCAGGGAGGGTGAAAAACTGTTTTTT. Translating it yields CASSLGGREGEKLFF.

The V call is TRBV5-1, the J call TRBJ2-1, with 10 bases matching TRBD2. Trimming at V came to 3 bases and at J to 4 bases, leaving 4 bases not matched to a gene. The CDR3 runs 15 residues. Germline CDR1 and CDR2: SGHRS and YFSETQ. CDR3 nucleotides: TGCGCCAGCAGCTGGACTAGCGGCGATTACAATGAGCAGTTCTTC. Translated: CASSWTSGDYNEQFF.

This chain uses TRBV5-1 with TRBJ2-5, with D tentatively TRBD1 (6 bases). This CDR3 contains 15 residues. Germline CDR1 reads SGHRS; CDR2 reads YFSETQ. V lost 4 bases and J lost 2, with 15 bases in between. This CDR3 reads CASSITPGAQETQYF. The CDR3 coding sequence is TGCGCCAGCAGCATAACCCCAGGGGCGCAAGAGACCCAGTACTTC.

The rearrangement joins TRBV5-1 to TRBJ2-2, with 7 bases identical to TRBD1. After removal of 6 bases from V and 0 bases from J, the junction contained 8 bases not matched to a gene. The length of the CDR3 is 16 residues. CDR1 is SGHRS and CDR2 is YFSETQ in the germline V gene. In DNA, the CDR3 is TGCGCCAGCAATTCAAAAGGGACAGCGAACACCGGGGAGCTGTTTTTT. Translation: CASNSKGTANTGELFF.